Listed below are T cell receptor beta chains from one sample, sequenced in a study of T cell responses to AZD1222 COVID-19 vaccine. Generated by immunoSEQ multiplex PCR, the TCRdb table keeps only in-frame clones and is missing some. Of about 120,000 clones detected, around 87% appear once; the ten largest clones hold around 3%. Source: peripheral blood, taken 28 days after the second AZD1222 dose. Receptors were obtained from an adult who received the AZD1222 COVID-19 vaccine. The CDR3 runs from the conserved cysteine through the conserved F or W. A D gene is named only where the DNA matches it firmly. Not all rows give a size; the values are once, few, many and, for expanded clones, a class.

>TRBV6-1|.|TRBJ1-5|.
TGTGCCAGCAGTGAAGCGTCGCGGCAGCCCCAGCATTTT
CASSEASRQPQHF
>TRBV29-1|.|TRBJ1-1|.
TGCAGCGTTGTTATCCCCCAGGTTTTCAACACTGAAGCTTTCTTT
CSVVIPQVFNTEAFF
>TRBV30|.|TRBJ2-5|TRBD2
TGTGCCTGGAGGGTGGGGGGGGAAGAGACCCAGTACTTC
CAWRVGGEETQYF
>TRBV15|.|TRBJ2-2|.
TGTGCCACCGGACTCTCGAACACCGGGGAGCTGTTTTTT
CATGLSNTGELFF
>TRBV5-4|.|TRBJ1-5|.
TGTGCCAGCAGCTTCGGGGTGGGTCAGCCCCAGCATTTT
CASSFGVGQPQHF
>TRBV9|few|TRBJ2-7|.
TGTGCCAGCAGCCCCGAGGGTTTCTACGAGCAGTACTTC
CASSPEGFYEQYF
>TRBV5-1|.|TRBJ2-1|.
TGCGCCAGCAGCGATGTGGGCTTCACCTTCTACAATGAGCAGTTCTTC
CASSDVGFTFYNEQFF
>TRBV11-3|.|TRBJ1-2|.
TGTGCCAGCAGCTCGGGGTTCTATGGCTACACCTTC
CASSSGFYGYTF
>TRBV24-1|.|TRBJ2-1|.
TGTGCCACCAGTAGCTACACCACTCATTACAATGAGCAGTTCTTC
CATSSYTTHYNEQFF
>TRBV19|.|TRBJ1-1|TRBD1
TGTGCCACCAGGGGGGGCTTGAACACTGAAGCTTTCTTT
CATRGGLNTEAFF
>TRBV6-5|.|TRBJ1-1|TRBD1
TGTGCCAGCAGACCCAGACAGGGCTCAAGCACTGAAGCTTTCTTT
CASRPRQGSSTEAFF
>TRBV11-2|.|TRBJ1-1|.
TGTGCCAGCGAAGGGCTCGCAGGGGAAGCTTTCTTT
CASEGLAGEAFF
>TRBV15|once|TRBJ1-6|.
TGTGCCACCAGCAGAGATCGAGCAGTCTCACCCCTCCACTTT
CATSRDRAVSPLHF
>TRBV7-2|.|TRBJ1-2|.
TGTGCCAGCAGCTTAGGTACACGTGGCTACACCTTC
CASSLGTRGYTF
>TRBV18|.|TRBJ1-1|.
TGTGCCAGCTCCGCGAACGCAAACACTGAAGCTTTCTTT
CASSANANTEAFF
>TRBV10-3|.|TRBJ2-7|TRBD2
TGTGCCATCATGGGGACTAGCACCCTCGAGCAGTACTTC
CAIMGTSTLEQYF
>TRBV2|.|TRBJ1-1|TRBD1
TGTGCCAGCAGCCTGGACAGGGGGAACACTGAAGCTTTCTTT
CASSLDRGNTEAFF
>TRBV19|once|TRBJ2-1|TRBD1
TGTGCCAGTAGTACGGACAGGGGGGATGAGCAGTTCTTC
CASSTDRGDEQFF
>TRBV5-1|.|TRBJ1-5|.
TGCGCCAGCAGCTCCGGTGCACCAAATCAGCCCCAGCATTTT
CASSSGAPNQPQHF
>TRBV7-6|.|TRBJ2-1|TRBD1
TGTGCCAGCAGCTATGGACAGGGGCCGCAACAGCAGTTCTTC
CASSYGQGPQQQFF